What follows is one TCR beta chain and its context. Antigen: not known. CDR1 MNHEY and CDR2 SVGAGI come from the germline V gene. The CDR3 is 15 residues long. Trimming removed 7 bases at V and 0 bases at J, with 10 bases between. This specimen comes from a study of identifying expanded T cells in peripheral blood. Overall study results and limits: About 1.3 clones differed between technical replicates, versus about 16 and 19 over time.

Healthy donors had no documented immune events, such as infections, while sampled. Data came from immunoSEQ multiplex PCR; TCRdb stores just in-frame clones and leaves some out. The profile shows fewer than 85,000 clones, about nine tenths of them singletons. This sequence was found in a person between 18 and 69 years old in good health. The sequenced sample was blood. The V call is TRBV6-5, the J call TRBJ2-6, with a possible D match to TRBD1 (5 bases). The CDR3, as DNA: TGTGCCAGCACCACAGGTTCCTCTGGGGCCAACGTCCTGACTTTC. It codes for CASTTGSSGANVLTF.